Detailed here is one T cell receptor beta chain. Its specificity is not known. This sample stems from a study of cytomegalovirus exposure and HLA in healthy donors. Study summary: As released early, the data held 65 million to 90 million unique TCRs from HLA-typed donors.

The PCR was carried out with 60 Vbeta primers and 13 Jbeta primers. TCRdb's table, derived via immunoSEQ multiplex PCR, lists solely in-frame clones and lacks some. The table shows about 280,000 clones, with about 90% occurring only once. The study, taken as a whole, reports: Most CMV-associated TCR beta chains were later found to appear HLA-restricted. Reported findings show TCR beta sequences accurately forecast HLA-A and HLA-B alleles in most subjects. One variant, a missense change in DCLRE1C, was linked in a later analysis to TCR beta V- and J-gene trimming.

Germline values: CDR1 WNHNN, CDR2 SYGVQD (reference sequence). CDR3 length equals 20 residues. J gave up 1 base and V 11 bases, and 21 bases lay outside the gene matches. The J gene is TRBJ1-5, the V gene TRBV10-1, with 12 bases that match TRBD1. The TCR comes from a woman aged 18-35 years in good health and CMV-seronegative. The sequenced sample consisted of PBMCs. CDR3 residues: CAWVSKGQGALFWSNQPQHF. CDR3 nucleotide sequence: TGCGCCTGGGTGTCCAAGGGACAGGGGGCTTTATTTTGGAGCAATCAGCCCCAGCATTTT.